This T cell receptor beta chain was identified during a study of vaccination and CD4 T cells after COVID-19. Across the whole study: The stimulus for the cells was overlapping spike peptides derived from SARS-CoV-2, HCoV-NL63, HCoV-OC43 and HCoV-229E.

The treatment denotes: roughly 10-day PBMC culture with coronavirus spike peptide pools or control peptides (ViraFEST assay). As for this clonotype: Its antigen is not identified.

The CDR3 is 17 residues long. Trimming shortened V by 6 bases and J by 3 bases, and 23 bases separated the two germline ends. Germline-derived CDR1 and CDR2 are LNHDA and SQIVND (reference sequence). An Oncomine TCR Beta short-read assay was used to sequence the DNA from cultured CD4+ T cells. TCRdb passed the PCR reads through MiXCR, listing each CDR3 protein once. The sample has roughly 15,000 distinct CDR3 sequences, about 65% seen once. Sequenced: CD4+ T cells from blood, cultured in vitro. The receptor's source is a human donor who had recovered from COVID-19. The V call is TRBV19, the J call TRBJ2-5, with D unclear. The CDR3 sequence is CASSYGPASTGEETQYF. The CDR3 bases are TGTGCCAGTAGCTATGGCCCAGCGAGTACCGGCGAAGAGACCCAGTACTTC.